This T cell receptor beta chain was recovered during a study of cytomegalovirus exposure and HLA in healthy donors (dated by TCRdb to about 2017). As for the study more broadly: An earlier analysis of approximately 640 of the donors reported approximately 270 Gb of sequence data and 100 million to 130 million unique TCR beta sequences from about 179 million T cells. An early release that covered more than 550 HLA-typed donors contained about 290 gigabases of sequencing data and around 85 million unique TCR sequences. Among the roughly 400 genotyped donors, about 83% belonged to the genetic ancestry cluster associated with self-reported Caucasian donors. The aim of the study was to test whether cataloging public T cell receptors could identify signatures of past pathogen exposure. The study profiled the T cell repertoires of fewer than 850 subjects by immunosequencing and related them to cytomegalovirus serostatus. Along with the roughly 670-subject first cohort, a separate validation cohort of over 90 different subjects was used. High-throughput TCR immunosequencing, statistical association of individual TCRs with disease status, and machine learning were combined to predict cytomegalovirus infection status. To study patterns of TCR occurrence, a later analysis re-analyzed previously published TCR beta repertoires from 600 to 750 donors and added high-resolution HLA genotyping. Rather than drawing on any new phenotypic data, the later analysis identified candidate immune exposures from TCR beta sequences and the way those sequences occurred across donors. To decide whether each TCR beta V gene segment behaved as functional or pseudogenic, an earlier analysis of some 540 of the donors relied on high-throughput TCR beta sequencing. Donor age, sex, ethnicity and CMV serostatus were collected together with the repertoire data. A later genetic analysis used genome-wide SNP genotypes for about 60% of the roughly 700 donors, treating that subset as a discovery cohort. All discovery cohort repertoires had been generated using a single sequencing platform. HLA typing covered class I and class II loci at four-digit resolution. Typing coverage differed by locus: A, B, C, DRB1 and DQB1 were typed in roughly 620-630 donors, DQA1 in approximately 520, DPA1 in 600 to 610, and DPB1 in 400 to 490. About five DR-DQ haplotypes were treated as single units for association and clustering because of strong linkage in the cohort. Among 350 to 400 genotyped donors of the cohort, an average of about 240,000 unique TCR beta nucleotide sequences were sequenced per donor, approximately 20% of them non-productive.

CDR1 and CDR2 are drawn from the germline V gene: MGHRA, YSYEKL. V was cut back by 1 base and J by 3 bases, leaving a gap of 16 bases between them. From the cysteine up to the phenylalanine, the CDR3 has a length of 16 residues. Kept here is only the CDR3 DNA, which spans 48 bases and is read in frame from base 1. Preparation of the library involved the immunoSEQ multiplex PCR assay. For the multiplex PCR, a mixture combining 60 forward primers for TCR Vbeta segments and 13 reverse primers for TCR Jbeta segments was used. Amplification of the CDR3 region of rearranged TCR beta genes was performed with a multiplex PCR assay on genomic DNA. Amplified TCR beta libraries were sequenced as 87-base-pair reads on the Illumina HiSeq System. The study's own analysis went as follows. In a later analysis, some 80 million unique TCR beta chains were counted across the 690 or so repertoires, and about 10 million of these chains were shared by at least two donors. Raw reads were error-corrected and collapsed into unique sequences by a nearest-neighbor algorithm in which closely related sequences were merged to remove PCR and sequencing errors. V, D and J gene segments were assigned by aligning CDR3 sequences to IMGT reference sequences. For a sequence to be retained, at least a six-nucleotide match to both a V gene segment and a J gene segment was required. Rearrangements were classified as productive when the CDR3 lacked stop codons and remained in frame with V and J, and all other rearrangements were classified as non-productive. Following IMGT convention, CDR3 was defined as the stretch from the second conserved V-encoded cysteine up to the conserved J-encoded phenylalanine. The earlier analysis of 500 to 600 of the donors excluded sequences that lacked an unambiguous match to a single V gene segment. An earlier analysis of around 600 of the donors classified V segments as functional when productive rearrangements were above 56.7% and as segregating when the standard deviation between donors was above 5%. To diagnose cytomegalovirus status from the catalog of TCR beta chain sequences, a statistical classification framework was built. V and J gene assignment, in a later analysis, came from comparing TCR nucleotide sequences with IMGT/GENE-DB human TR gene sequences. The TCRdist pipeline was used in a later analysis to assign CDR3 sequences and most-parsimonious VDJ recombination scenarios. In a later analysis, each TCR beta chain was defined by its CDR3 amino acid sequence together with its V-gene family, and reads lacking a unique V-gene family were excluded. A later analysis removed 592 highly shared, low-generation-probability nucleotide sequences to deal with suspected cross-contamination and a sequencing artifact. In a later analysis, a clonal expansion index for each public chain was calculated from normalized within-repertoire ranks of inferred template counts. Generation probabilities in a later analysis came from a VDJ recombination model fitted to out-of-frame rearrangements, and those results were checked against IGoR. Hypergeometric tests were used in a later analysis to score TCR-TCR, TCR-HLA and TCR-CMV co-occurrence, with a repertoire-size bias correction applied to the TCR pairs. False discovery rates were estimated in a later analysis by permuting HLA or CMV assignments 20 times. In a later analysis, co-occurring TCRs were grouped using DBSCAN, and TCRdist sequence similarity was added for clustering within HLA-allele-positive subsets. Co-occurrence clustering excluded repertoires with fewer than 30,000 or more than 120,000 public chains, plus five with anomalous nucleotide sharing. TCRdb took this table from immuneACCESS and kept in-frame rearrangements with V and J called. Such tables lack part of the clones; where checked against another copy, unresolved V genes explain under half of the gap, and the rest is unexplained. V, J and clone size are taken as reported in that table, and D and trimming were inferred from the DNA itself. This sample lists about 140,000 clones; approximately 84% were detected once. Of the sample, 9.7% is held by the ten largest clones.

A remark on this clone: Its binding antigen is unknown. No base quality information exists; no much larger clone differs at one position.

The research as a whole found: V-gene and J-gene trimming of TCR beta chains was associated with a missense DCLRE1C variant in a later genetic analysis, and the association was replicated in an independent cohort. A further reported finding was that TCR beta sequences accurately predicted the HLA-A and HLA-B alleles for most subjects in the first cohort. When HLA alleles, especially DR and DQ, strongly co-occurred, TCR associations were difficult to assign to individual alleles. For the cohort, immune exposure information was limited to CMV serostatus. Roughly uniform sequencing depth across donors was assumed in presence/absence analyses, although this assumption may not hold. In a later analysis, HLA-associated TCR beta chains were found to be more clonally expanded and to have lower generation probabilities than equally common non-associated chains. Because HLA typing was missing for some donors at each locus, association tests included only the typed subset. Linkage disequilibrium might explain the correlated functional status among segregating V segments, but an unknown experimental factor could not be excluded. A cluster of highly shared sequence variants was judged likely to be a technical artifact of the sequencing pipeline. Several of the top co-occurrence clusters appeared to be linked to parvovirus B19, influenza, CMV and Epstein-Barr virus, according to a later analysis. In an earlier analysis of approximately 590 of the donors, most TCR beta V segments appeared in productive rearrangements about 90% or about 30% of the time, broadly matching IMGT annotations. Specific HLA alleles were associated with over 15,000 TCR beta sequences at a false discovery rate of 0.05 in a later analysis. A few of the identified cytomegalovirus-associated TCR beta chains were confirmed in vitro to be specific for cytomegalovirus antigens. Most TCR sequences were observed very rarely across donors, whereas some public TCRs were present in many individuals. A later analysis found that most CMV-associated TCR beta chains appeared HLA-restricted, with HLA associations seemingly driven largely by CMV exposure. In a later analysis, the rate of TCR association differed among HLA loci, with DRB1 alleles having the most associated TCRs and HLA-C alleles having the fewest. The study gave a list of some 150 TCR beta chains associated with cytomegalovirus. According to a later genetic analysis, donors in an Asian-associated ancestry cluster had fewer N-insertions in productive TCRs than the approximately 670-donor mean. Fewer than 20 rarely observed V segments, including chromosome 9 orphons, were excluded from the earlier analysis of several hundred of the donors because counts were too low. The 87-base-pair reads could not distinguish some IMGT-functional V segments, including TRBV6-2 and TRBV6-3, so those segments were excluded. Only TCR beta chains were sequenced in this cohort, and the absence of alpha or paired-chain data limited detectable features. In both the original and validation cohorts, the classifier was reported to diagnose cytomegalovirus status with high specificity and sensitivity. It was suggested by the authors that the approach could potentially be generalized to other disease states and immunological phenotypes.

The cohort comprised 710 or so healthy bone marrow donors. At the time of sampling, every cohort member was nominally healthy, though immune exposures that went unrecorded were likely present. The donor tested CMV seropositive and was one of the 289 seropositive cohort members. A peripheral blood sample was provided by each donor, and peripheral blood mononuclear cells were used for TCR beta sequencing. Genomic DNA extraction from the blood cell samples was performed with the Qiagen DNeasy Blood Extraction Kit. The source material was PBMCs. This clonotype originated in a woman aged 55-70 years in good health and CMV-seropositive. Recombination joined TRBV4-1 with TRBJ2-7; matching of 6 bases hints at TRBD2 as the D gene. The CDR3 region: CASSQGGYRESYEQYF. The nucleotide sequence is given as TGCGCCAGCAGCCAAGGAGGTTACCGGGAGAGCTACGAGCAGTACTTC.